The sequence of this T cell receptor (beta chain) was determined in a study of shared clonotypes between healthy human individuals. With regard to this clone: The antigen is not known.

V lost 5 bases, J lost 6 bases, and 10 bases stayed unmatched. Germline V gene sequence: CDR1 SGHNT, CDR2 YYREEE (reference sequence). The CDR3 is 14 residues long. Findings and caveats of the study: For naive CD4 cells, roughly 5% of clonotypes were shared across a few donors.

Naive CD8 isolation took CD45RO-negative cells positively selected for CCR7 and excluded terminally differentiated effector memory CD45RA+ cells. The donors were all Caucasian adults (living in Nashville, Tennessee). Per the original data handling: For the immunoSEQ data, sequences were junction-only without quality scores, so filtering differed. TCRdb's copy holds only in-frame clones and misses some; the assay was immunoSEQ multiplex PCR. The V and J calls and clone size were taken over from that table, and D and trimming were inferred from the DNA. The table shows approximately 740,000 clones, with roughly 92% occurring only once.

The chain is built from TRBV5-4 and TRBJ2-7; 8 bases map to TRBD2. Material for sequencing was naive CD8+ T cells sorted from blood. This receptor was taken from a man aged 30 to 39 in good health. In nucleotides, the CDR3 is TGTGCCAGCAGTTTCACGGGAGGGCGGGGCGAGCAGTACTTC. Protein sequence: CASSFTGGRGEQYF.